This passage covers 31 T cell receptor beta chains from one sample sequenced in a study of blood T cell repertoires in COVID-19. Measured with immunoSEQ multiplex PCR; TCRdb has only the in-frame clones, and not every one. The repertoire holds about 260,000 clones, with roughly four fifths as singletons. What was sequenced was PBMCs or T cells enriched from blood (not recorded which). All receptors derive from a man younger than 45 with acute COVID-19.

The chain carries TRBV11-3 and TRBJ2-2; no definite D call. The length of the CDR3 is 13 residues. Trimming pared 5 bases from V and 8 bases from J, leaving 12 bases between. The germline gives CDR1 SGHNT, CDR2 YENEEA. CDR3 protein: CASSPSADGELFF. Written as DNA, the CDR3 is TGTGCCAGCAGCCCCTCGGCGGATGGGGAGCTGTTTTTT.

As DNA, the CDR3 is TGTGCCAGCAGTTTACAGGGTTTTAACAATCAGCCCCAGCATTTT. This codes for CASSLQGFNNQPQHF. The genes are TRBV2 and TRBJ1-5; TRBD1 might be the D (6 bases). Trimming took off 5 bases at V and 3 bases at J, with 14 bases between the two ends. The CDR3 covers 15 residues. Germline lookup yields CDR1 SNHLY and CDR2 FYNNEI.

This clone appeared many times. V usage is TRBV6-4 and J usage is TRBJ2-7; 9 bases map to TRBD2. Unmatched junction bases numbered 0, after V lost 4 bases and J lost 2 bases. Germline-derived CDR1 and CDR2 are MRHNA and SNTAGT. This CDR3 comprises 13 residues. The CDR3 sequence is CASSGTSAYEQYV. For the CDR3, the DNA is TGTGCCAGCAGTGGGACTAGCGCCTACGAGCAGTACGTC.

CDR3 residues: CASSAAGGNYGYTF. The CDR3 DNA sequence: TGTGCCAGCAGTGCCGCGGGGGGAAACTATGGCTACACCTTC. The rearrangement uses TRBV6-2 or TRBV6-3 and TRBJ1-2; the D gene is possibly TRBD1 (5 bases). V lost 5 bases and J lost 2, with 12 bases in between. The germline V gene encodes CDR1 MNHEY and CDR2 SVGEGT. This CDR3 has 14 residues.

This chain connects TRBV6-5 to TRBJ1-2; TRBD1 aligns across 11 bases. V lost 6 bases and J lost 10; bases outside the gene matches: 7. Germline loops: CDR1 MNHEY, CDR2 SVGAGI. This CDR3 has 13 amino acids. CDR3 sequence: CASRGGTGGIYTF. CDR3 sequence (DNA): TGTGCCAGCAGAGGCGGGACAGGGGGAATCTACACCTTC.

This clone showed up just a few times. The chain links TRBV11-3 to TRBJ1-1; the match to TRBD1 covers 10 bases. Trimming took 5 bases from V and 5 from J; bases not matched to a gene: 5. The germline gives CDR1 SGHNT, CDR2 YENEEA. This CDR3 has 14 amino acids. DNA of the CDR3: TGTGCCAGCAGCCACCGACAGGGGGCGACTGAAGCTTTCTTT. This gives the protein CASSHRQGATEAFF.

CDR3 sequence reads: CASSPSLAGGDEQFF. The CDR3 coding sequence is TGTGCCAGCTCCCCCTCACTAGCGGGAGGGGATGAGCAGTTCTTC. The V and J genes are TRBV18 and TRBJ2-1, with TRBD2 identical over 13 bases. V lost 6 bases, J lost 8 bases, and 7 bases stayed unmatched. Germline V gene sequence: CDR1 KGHSH, CDR2 LQKENI. The CDR3 is 15 residues long.

The chain employs TRBV5-4 and TRBJ2-7; 9 bases are a match to TRBD2. V was pared by 4 bases and J by 2 bases, with 7 bases of the junction left unmatched. Germline V CDR1 and CDR2: SGHNT, YYREEE (reference sequence). The CDR3 has 15 amino acids. CDR3 in amino acids: CASSEKGGGAYEQYV. CDR3 coding DNA: TGTGCCAGCAGCGAGAAGGGCGGGGGGGCCTACGAGCAGTACGTC.

Only a few counts were recorded for this clone. The chain combines TRBV14 with TRBJ2-7; 15 bases line up with TRBD2. The germline CDR1 and CDR2 sequences are SGHDN and FVKESK. Trimming cost V 5 bases and J 4 bases; bases outside gene matches: 3. This CDR3 comprises 15 residues. As DNA, the CDR3 is TGTGCCAGCAGCGGACTAGCGGGAGGGGGTTACGAGCAGTACGTC. This encodes CASSGLAGGGYEQYV.

V usage is TRBV6-6 and J usage is TRBJ1-3, with no clear D. The CDR3 runs to 14 residues. The V gene's germline CDR1 is MNHNY and CDR2 SVGAGI (reference sequence). The V and J ends lost 8 bases and 4 bases respectively, with 15 bases between them. The DNA of the CDR3 is TGTGCCAGCGGAACAGCCGACCGCGGAAACACCATATATTTT. It encodes CASGTADRGNTIYF.

The V gene is TRBV23-1, the J gene TRBJ2-1, with TRBD1 matching 11 bases. TRBV23-1 is an open reading frame, and its role is uncertain. This CDR3 comprises 13 residues. V dropped 9 bases and J dropped 7; count of bases not matched to a gene: 5. As DNA, the CDR3 is TGCGCCAGGAGTGGACAGGGGGCGAATGAGCAGTTCTTC. Translating gives CARSGQGANEQFF.

The genes are TRBV30 and TRBJ1-5, with 9 bases identical to TRBD1. J was trimmed by 7 bases and V by 2 bases; bases with no gene match: 6. Germline V gene sequence: CDR1 GTSNPN, CDR2 SVGIG (reference sequence). This CDR3 is 14 amino acids long. CDR3: CAWSWDRVNQPQHF. CDR3 DNA sequence: TGTGCCTGGAGTTGGGACAGGGTCAACCAGCCCCAGCATTTT.

A single count supports this clone. This chain joins TRBV19 and TRBJ1-4, with a possible D match to TRBD1 (6 bases). CDR3 length: 13 amino acids. Trimming took 10 bases from V and 7 from J, leaving 16 bases between them. CDR1 and CDR2 from the germline V gene are LNHDA and SQIVND (reference sequence). The CDR3 nucleotides read TGTGCCACCAAAAGCCCAGGGGCTGAAAAACTGTTTTTT. Translation: CATKSPGAEKLFF.

The chain employs TRBV3-1 (or the pseudogene TRBV3-2) and TRBJ2-1, with a possible D match to TRBD1 (6 bases). V dropped 6 bases and J dropped 4 bases, with 19 bases sitting between them. The CDR3 has 16 amino acids. The germline V gene has CDR1 LGHDT and CDR2 YNNKEL (reference sequence). CDR3 residues: CASRSTGRDKYNEQFF. The CDR3 DNA sequence: TGTGCCAGCAGGTCAACCGGCCGGGACAAATACAATGAGCAGTTCTTC.

V gene TRBV19 combines with J gene TRBJ2-3; D possibly corresponds to TRBD2 (6 bases). The CDR3 contains 14 residues. Germline V gives CDR1 LNHDA, CDR2 SQIVND (reference sequence). V was pared by 9 bases and J by 2 bases, with 15 bases between. CDR3 in DNA: TGTGCCAGCAAGCTTGGGGGGTACACAGATACGCAGTATTTT. This encodes CASKLGGYTDTQYF.

V gene TRBV18 combines with J gene TRBJ1-5; 7 nucleotides line up with TRBD1. The V gene end was trimmed by 3 bases and the J gene end by 1 base; junction bases not matched to a gene: 6. The CDR3 has 16 amino acids. Germline V lookup: CDR1 KGHSH, CDR2 LQKENI. CDR3 in amino acids: CASSPTGQASNQPQHF. The CDR3 DNA sequence: TGTGCCAGCTCACCTACCGGACAGGCCAGCAATCAGCCCCAGCATTTT.

This clone was counted a few times. The chain joins TRBV5-6 to TRBJ1-2; 10 bases align to TRBD1. The ends lost 0 bases at V and 7 bases at J; junction bases unmatched: 3. Germline CDR1 and CDR2: SGHDT and YYEEEE. This CDR3 is built from 14 residues. The CDR3 protein is CASSLVGQGLGYTF. CDR3 sequence (DNA): TGTGCCAGCAGCTTGGTGGGACAGGGGCTTGGCTACACCTTC.

The CDR3 loop is CASSPLGQGNGEQYV. The CDR3 region has the DNA TGTGCCAGCAGTCCGCTTGGACAGGGAAACGGCGAGCAGTACGTC. The chain has TRBV6-2 or TRBV6-3 and TRBJ2-7; 8 bases match TRBD1. The CDR3 has 15 amino acids. Germline CDR1 MNHEY, CDR2 SVGEGT. The J segment lost 6 bases and the V segment lost 5 bases, leaving 12 bases of the junction unmatched.

The V and J genes are TRBV24-1 and TRBJ1-2; D is unclear. This CDR3 comprises 12 residues. The ends were cut back, 12 bases at V and 0 bases at J, with 10 bases in the middle. Germline V CDR1 and CDR2: KGHDR, SFDVKD. The CDR3 bases are TGTGCCTCCTCACAGTCTAACTATGGCTACACCTTC. It encodes CASSQSNYGYTF.

This chain joins TRBV6-2 or TRBV6-3 and TRBJ2-3, with TRBD2 identical over 7 bases. This CDR3 comprises 17 residues. The germline V gene encodes CDR1 MNHEY and CDR2 SVGEGT. The V gene end was trimmed by 4 bases and the J gene end by 1 base; junction bases not matched to a gene: 11. The CDR3 sequence: CASSFGASGFRTDTQYF. CDR3 DNA: TGTGCCAGCAGTTTTGGGGCTAGCGGATTCCGCACAGATACGCAGTATTTT.

J is TRBJ1-2 and V is TRBV11-2; D is uncertain. Trimming removed 1 base at V and 4 bases at J, with 16 bases between. Germline values: CDR1 SGHAT, CDR2 FQNNGV. This CDR3 comprises 16 residues. The CDR3 region has the DNA TGTGCCAGCAGCTTAGGTGGCACCATGAACCCCTATGGCTACACCTTC. This gives the protein CASSLGGTMNPYGYTF.

The V and J genes are TRBV28 and TRBJ1-5, with 9 bases lining up with TRBD1. Per the germline V gene, CDR1 is MDHEN and CDR2 is SYDVKM. This CDR3 has 16 residues. V was clipped by 7 bases and J by 0 bases; unmatched bases: 7. The CDR3 here is CASTTRDRVSNQPQHF. CDR3 DNA sequence: TGTGCCAGCACCACCCGGGACAGGGTTAGCAATCAGCCCCAGCATTTT.

The chain links TRBV5-4 to TRBJ2-3; D call uncertain. Germline CDR1 and CDR2: SGHNT and YYREEE (reference sequence). V gave up 4 bases and J gave up 0 bases, with 15 bases separating them. This CDR3 comprises 16 residues. The CDR3 DNA reads TGTGCCAGCAGCCCAATGGGCCTTGGCAGCACAGATACGCAGTATTTT. This gives the protein CASSPMGLGSTDTQYF.

With regard to this clone: The junction and the germline gene differ at one end; a read error may be behind it. The CDR3 DNA follows: TGTGCCAGCAGCAATTTAATTAGCGGGACCGGGGGTGAGCAGTTCTTC. Protein: CASSNLISGTGGEQFF. The gene calls are TRBV5-1 and TRBJ2-1, with 8 positions matching TRBD2. CDR1 is SGHRS, CDR2 YFSETQ, per germline. This CDR3 comprises 16 residues.

The chain couples TRBV10-2 to TRBJ2-5; D perhaps matches TRBD2 (7 bases). The CDR3 has 14 amino acids. Germline V gene lookup returns CDR1 WSHSY and CDR2 SAAADI. V lost 4 bases to trimming and J lost 5 bases, with 14 bases between them. CDR3 residues: CASSVAGAKETQYF. The CDR3 coding sequence is TGCGCCAGCAGTGTGGCGGGGGCTAAGGAGACCCAGTACTTC.

This clone appeared a single time. V and J are TRBV6-5 and TRBJ2-5, with D perhaps TRBD1 (5 bases). Germline V lookup: CDR1 MNHEY, CDR2 SVGAGI. Trimming shortened V by 6 bases and J by 2 bases, and 10 bases separated the two germline ends. There are 13 residues in the CDR3. In DNA, the CDR3 is TGTGCCAGCAGACAGGACATACAAGAGACCCAGTACTTC. This codes for CASRQDIQETQYF.

The CDR3 DNA reads TGTGCCAGCAGCGACCCCCTCCAGGCCGGGAAAGAAGCTTTCTTT. Residues: CASSDPLQAGKEAFF. The V call is TRBV3-1 (or the pseudogene TRBV3-2), the J call TRBJ1-1, with D hard to call. Germline V lookup: CDR1 LGHDT, CDR2 YNNKEL (reference sequence). Trimming took 5 bases from V and 8 from J, leaving 21 bases between them. The CDR3 length is 15 residues.

CDR3 region: CAISESIRQGRVDTQYF. The CDR3, as DNA: TGTGCCATCAGTGAGTCGATCAGACAGGGGCGGGTAGATACGCAGTATTTT. This sequence joins TRBV10-3 and TRBJ2-3, with TRBD1 matching 8 bases. Trimming took 0 bases from V and 5 from J; bases not matched to a gene: 10. CDR3 length equals 17 residues. Germline V CDR1 and CDR2: ENHRY, SYGVKD.

This clone was observed once. This chain uses TRBV11-3 with TRBJ2-7, with D possibly being TRBD2 (6 bases). Germline V CDR1 and CDR2: SGHNT, YENEEA. V was cut by 5 bases and J by 4 bases, with 12 bases left in between. This CDR3 comprises 13 residues. CDR3 DNA sequence: TGTGCCAGCAGCCAGGGACTTTCATACGAGCAGTACGTC. Amino acids: CASSQGLSYEQYV.

This clone was seen a single time. The chain couples TRBV27 to TRBJ2-4; a possible D gene is TRBD2 (5 bases). CDR1 is MNHEY, CDR2 SMNVEV, per germline (reference sequence). The V end was cut by 0 bases, the J end by 0 bases, with 9 bases between. The CDR3 runs 16 residues. CDR3 DNA: TGTGCCAGCAGTTTATCCGCGGGTATAGCCAAAAACATTCAGTACTTC. This sequence encodes CASSLSAGIAKNIQYF.

Note on this clone: This sample includes further DNA sequences coding for the same CDR3. This chain uses TRBV6-4 with TRBJ1-6; tentatively, D is TRBD1 (5 bases). Trimming cost V 2 bases and J 9 bases, with 8 bases left between them. In germline, CDR1 is MRHNA, CDR2 SNTAGT. The CDR3 has 13 residues. CDR3 sequence: CASSDRGGSPLHF. CDR3 DNA: TGTGCCAGCAGTGACAGGGGCGGTTCACCCCTCCACTTT.